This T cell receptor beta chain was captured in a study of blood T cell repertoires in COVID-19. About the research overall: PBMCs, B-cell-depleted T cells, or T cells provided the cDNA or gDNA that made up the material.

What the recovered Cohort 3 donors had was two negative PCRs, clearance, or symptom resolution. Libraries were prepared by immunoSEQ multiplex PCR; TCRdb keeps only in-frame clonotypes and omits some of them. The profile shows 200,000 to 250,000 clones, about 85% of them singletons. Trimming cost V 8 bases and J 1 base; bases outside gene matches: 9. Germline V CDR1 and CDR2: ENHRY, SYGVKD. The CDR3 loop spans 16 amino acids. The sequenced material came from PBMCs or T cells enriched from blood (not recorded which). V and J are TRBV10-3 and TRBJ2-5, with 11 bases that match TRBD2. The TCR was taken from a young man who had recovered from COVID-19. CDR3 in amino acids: CAIRPGLAALQETQYF. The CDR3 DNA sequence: TGTGCCATCCGGCCGGGACTAGCGGCTCTCCAAGAGACCCAGTACTTC.